The clone carrying this T cell receptor (beta chain) has a handful of counts. The data belong to a study of blood T cells in healthy people across ages. A second roughly 7 to 11 cycle PCR used barcoded and J-beta primers. MiXCR was run by TCRdb on the 5' RACE reads, yielding one entry per CDR3 protein. The sample includes around 940,000 distinct CDR3 sequences, roughly 51% of them seen just once. CDR3 length: 20 amino acids. Germline V gene data show CDR1 as SEHNR and CDR2 as FQNEAQ (reference sequence). Trimming shortened V by 1 base and J by 0 bases, and 19 bases separated the two germline ends. Collection of roughly 9.8 milliliters of peripheral blood was performed for each donor.

The sequencing sample was made of blood. This chain uses TRBV7-9 with TRBJ2-6; D unclear. This clonotype was sampled from a woman aged 55-75 years in good health. The CDR3 bases are TGTGCCAGCAGCTTAGAAGCAGCCAGCTTCCCCACCTCTGGGGCCAACGTCCTGACTTTC. It codes for CASSLEAASFPTSGANVLTF.